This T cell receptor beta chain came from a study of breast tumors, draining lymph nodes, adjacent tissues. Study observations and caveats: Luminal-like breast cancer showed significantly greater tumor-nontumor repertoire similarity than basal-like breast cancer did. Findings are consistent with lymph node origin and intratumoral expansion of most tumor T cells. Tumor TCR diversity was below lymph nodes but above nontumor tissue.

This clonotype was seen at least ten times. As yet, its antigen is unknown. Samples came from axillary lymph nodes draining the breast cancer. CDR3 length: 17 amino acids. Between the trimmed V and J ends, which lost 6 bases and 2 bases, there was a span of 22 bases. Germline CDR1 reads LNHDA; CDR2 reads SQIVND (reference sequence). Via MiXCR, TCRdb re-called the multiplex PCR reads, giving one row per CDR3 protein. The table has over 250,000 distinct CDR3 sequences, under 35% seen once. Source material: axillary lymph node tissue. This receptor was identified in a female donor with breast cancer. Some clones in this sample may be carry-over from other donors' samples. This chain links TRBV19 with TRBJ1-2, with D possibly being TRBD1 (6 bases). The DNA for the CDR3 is TGTGCCAGTAGCGATCCCGGGTCATCTGGGGGCAACTATGGCTACACCTTC. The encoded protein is CASSDPGSSGGNYGYTF.